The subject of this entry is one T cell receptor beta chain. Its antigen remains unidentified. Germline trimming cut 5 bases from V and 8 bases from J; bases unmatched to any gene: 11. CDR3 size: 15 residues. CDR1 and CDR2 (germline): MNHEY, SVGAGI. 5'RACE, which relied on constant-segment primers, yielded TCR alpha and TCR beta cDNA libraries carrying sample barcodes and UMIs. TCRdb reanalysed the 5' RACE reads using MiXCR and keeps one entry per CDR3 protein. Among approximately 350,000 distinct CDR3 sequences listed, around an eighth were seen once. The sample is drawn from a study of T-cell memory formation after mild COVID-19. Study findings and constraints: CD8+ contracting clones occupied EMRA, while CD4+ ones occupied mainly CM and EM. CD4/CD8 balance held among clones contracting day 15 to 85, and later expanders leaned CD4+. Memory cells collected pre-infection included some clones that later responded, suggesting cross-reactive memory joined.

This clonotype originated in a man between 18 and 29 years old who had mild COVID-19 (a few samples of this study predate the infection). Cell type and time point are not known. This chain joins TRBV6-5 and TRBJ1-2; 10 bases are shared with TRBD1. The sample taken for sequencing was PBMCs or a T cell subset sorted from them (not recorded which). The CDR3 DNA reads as TGTGCCAGCAGTCCTACCGGGACAGGGGTAAAGGGCTACACCTTC. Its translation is CASSPTGTGVKGYTF.